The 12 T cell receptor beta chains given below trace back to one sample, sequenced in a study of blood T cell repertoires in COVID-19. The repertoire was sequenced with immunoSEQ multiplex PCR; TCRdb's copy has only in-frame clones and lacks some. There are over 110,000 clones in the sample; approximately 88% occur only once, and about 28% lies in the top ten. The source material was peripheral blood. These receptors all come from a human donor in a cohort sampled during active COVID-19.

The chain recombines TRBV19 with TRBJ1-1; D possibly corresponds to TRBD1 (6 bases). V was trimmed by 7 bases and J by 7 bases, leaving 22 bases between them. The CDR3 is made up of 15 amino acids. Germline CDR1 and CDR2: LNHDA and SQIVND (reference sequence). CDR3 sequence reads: CASTMGHRVTFEAFF. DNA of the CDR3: TGTGCCAGTACCATGGGTCACAGGGTAACCTTTGAAGCTTTCTTT. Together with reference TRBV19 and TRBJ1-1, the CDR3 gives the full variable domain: DGGITQSPKYLFRKEGQNVTLSCEQNLNHDAMYWYRQDPGQGLRLIYYSQIVNDFQKGDIAEGYSVSREKKESFPLTVTSAQKNPTAFYLCASTMGHRVTFEAFFGQGTRLTVV.

The CDR3 DNA reads TGTGCCAGCAGTTTATCAGGGCAGGGGGTGGGGAACACTGAAGCTTTCTTT. Translating it yields CASSLSGQGVGNTEAFF. V usage is TRBV27 and J usage is TRBJ1-1, with 7 nucleotides matching TRBD1. V was pared by 0 bases and J by 1 base, with 8 bases of the junction left unmatched. Per the germline V gene, CDR1 is MNHEY and CDR2 is SMNVEV (reference sequence). This CDR3 is built from 17 residues.

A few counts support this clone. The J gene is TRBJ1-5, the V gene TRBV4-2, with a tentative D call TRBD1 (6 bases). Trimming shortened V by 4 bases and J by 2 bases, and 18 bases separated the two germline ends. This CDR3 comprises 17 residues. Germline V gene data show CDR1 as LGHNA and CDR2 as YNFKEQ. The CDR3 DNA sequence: TGTGCCAGCAGCCCCCATCGGGCAGGGGCGGGCAATCAGCCCCAGCATTTT. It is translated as CASSPHRAGAGNQPQHF.

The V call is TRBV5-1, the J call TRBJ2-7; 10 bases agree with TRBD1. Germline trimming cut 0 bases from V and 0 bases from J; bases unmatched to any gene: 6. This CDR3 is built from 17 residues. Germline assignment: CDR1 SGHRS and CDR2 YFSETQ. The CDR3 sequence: CASSLGSRTGGSYEQYF. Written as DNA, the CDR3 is TGCGCCAGCAGCTTGGGGTCGAGGACAGGGGGCTCCTACGAGCAGTACTTC.

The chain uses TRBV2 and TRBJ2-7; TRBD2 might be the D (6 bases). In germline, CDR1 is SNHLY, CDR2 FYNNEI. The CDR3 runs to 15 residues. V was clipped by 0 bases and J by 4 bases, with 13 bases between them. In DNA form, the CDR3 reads TGTGCCAGCAGTGAAGCCGCGGGGTCAGGGTACGAGCAGTACTTC. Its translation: CASSEAAGSGYEQYF.

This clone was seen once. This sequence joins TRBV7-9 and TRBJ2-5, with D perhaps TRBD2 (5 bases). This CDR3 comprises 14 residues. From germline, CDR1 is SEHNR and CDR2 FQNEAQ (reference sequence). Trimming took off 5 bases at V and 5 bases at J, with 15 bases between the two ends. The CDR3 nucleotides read TGTGCCAGCAGCCCCGGACCCAGGAGGGAGACCCAGTACTTC. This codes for CASSPGPRRETQYF.

CDR3 bases: TGTGCCAGCAGTCCACAGGGGGCCGGCTATGGCTACACCTTC. The encoded protein is CASSPQGAGYGYTF. The rearrangement links TRBV6-5 to TRBJ1-2; 9 nucleotides align to TRBD1. Germline trimming cut 5 bases from V and 4 bases from J; bases unmatched to any gene: 5. The length of the CDR3 is 14 residues. Germline V gives CDR1 MNHEY, CDR2 SVGAGI.

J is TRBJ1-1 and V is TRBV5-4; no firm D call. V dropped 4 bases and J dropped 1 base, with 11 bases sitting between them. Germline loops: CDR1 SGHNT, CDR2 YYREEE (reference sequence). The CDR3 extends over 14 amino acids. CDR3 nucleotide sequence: TGTGCCAGCAGCCCTCCGACTGCGAACACTGAAGCTTTCTTT. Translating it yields CASSPPTANTEAFF.

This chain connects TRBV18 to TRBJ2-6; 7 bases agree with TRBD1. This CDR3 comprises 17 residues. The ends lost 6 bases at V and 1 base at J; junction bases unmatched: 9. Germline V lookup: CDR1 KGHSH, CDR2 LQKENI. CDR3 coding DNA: TGTGCCAGCTCCCTCGGACAGGTTCTTTCTGGGGCCAACGTCCTGACTTTC. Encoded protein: CASSLGQVLSGANVLTF.

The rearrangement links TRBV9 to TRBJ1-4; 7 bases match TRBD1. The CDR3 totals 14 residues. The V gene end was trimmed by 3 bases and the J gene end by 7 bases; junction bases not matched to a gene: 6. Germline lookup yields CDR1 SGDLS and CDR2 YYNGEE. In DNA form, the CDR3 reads TGTGCCAGCAGCGCAGGGGGTGGGAGTGAAAAACTGTTTTTT. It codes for CASSAGGGSEKLFF.

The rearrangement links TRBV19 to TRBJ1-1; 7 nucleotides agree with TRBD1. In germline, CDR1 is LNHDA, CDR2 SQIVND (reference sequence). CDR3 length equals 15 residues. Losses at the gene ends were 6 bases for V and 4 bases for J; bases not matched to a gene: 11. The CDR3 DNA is TGTGCCAGTAGAGCTCTTGACAGGGCCCTCACTGAAGCTTTCTTT. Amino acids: CASRALDRALTEAFF.

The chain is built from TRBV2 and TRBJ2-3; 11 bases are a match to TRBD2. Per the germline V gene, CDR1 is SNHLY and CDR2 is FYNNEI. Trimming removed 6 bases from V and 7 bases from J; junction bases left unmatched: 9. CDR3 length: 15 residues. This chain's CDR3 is CASRPGTSGAYTQYF. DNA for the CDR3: TGTGCCAGCAGACCCGGGACTAGCGGTGCCTATACGCAGTATTTT.